These 4 T cell receptor beta chains came from one sample sequenced in a study of regulatory T cells in long-lasting Graves disease. Library construction for TCR beta used iRepertoire HTBI primers and Arm-PCR of CDR3 regions. TCRdb analysed the multiplex PCR reads with MiXCR anew, one entry per CDR3 protein. The table has roughly 560,000 distinct CDR3 sequences, about 12% seen once. As for time point: newly diagnosed GD, antithyroid drugs for less than 3 months. PBMCs were the source of the RNA used for TCR sequencing. The sample was also reused in another study, on T cells in Graves' hyperthyroidism and ophthalmopathy.

This specimen was peripheral blood mononuclear cells (PBMCs), taken at new diagnosis, from a patient treated with antithyroid drugs. Every receptor here comes from a woman aged 25 to 45 with Graves disease.

This clonotype was found a few times. This chain joins TRBV30 and TRBJ1-1; 7 bases are a match to TRBD1. J gave up 7 bases and V 2 bases, and 28 bases lay outside the gene matches. This CDR3 is built from 20 residues. Per the germline V gene, CDR1 is GTSNPN and CDR2 is SVGIG (reference sequence). The CDR3 loop is CAWSRSMGRLADRVKYEAFF. The CDR3, as DNA: TGTGCCTGGAGTAGATCGATGGGCAGATTAGCTGACAGGGTTAAGTATGAAGCTTTCTTT. Based on the CDR3 plus reference TRBV30 and TRBJ1-1, the full variable domain is SQTIHQWPATLVQPVGSPLSLECTVEGTSNPNLYWYRQAAGRGLQLLFYSVGIGQISSEVPQNLSASRPQDRQFILSSKKLLLSDSGFYLCAWSRSMGRLADRVKYEAFFGQGTRLTVV.

This clonotype has a count of ten or more. V usage is TRBV27 and J usage is TRBJ2-2; D may correspond to TRBD1 or TRBD2 (6 bases each). From germline, CDR1 is MNHEY and CDR2 SMNVEV (reference sequence). The CDR3 is 19 amino acids. V was cut by 2 bases and J by 4 bases, with 23 bases left in between. The CDR3 reads CASSLNPPDGGGSTGELFF. The CDR3 nucleotides are TGTGCCAGCAGTTTAAACCCCCCGGATGGAGGGGGGAGCACCGGGGAGCTGTTTTTT.

This clonotype was counted only a few times. The chain's CDR3 is CASSTRLAGVREQFF. The CDR3 DNA reads TGTGCCAGTAGTACTCGACTAGCGGGAGTCCGTGAGCAGTTCTTC. The chain is built from TRBV19 and TRBJ2-1; the match to TRBD2 covers 12 bases. The V segment lost 4 bases and the J segment 9 bases; nucleotides outside the gene matches: 7. The CDR3 has 15 residues. Germline CDR1 reads LNHDA; CDR2 reads SQIVND (reference sequence).

The V call is TRBV6-5, the J call TRBJ1-4, with TRBD1 as a possible D gene (6 bases). V gave up 2 bases and J gave up 9 bases, with 16 bases separating them. There are 15 residues in the CDR3. In germline, CDR1 is MNHEY, CDR2 SVGAGI. CDR3 region: CASSYMGRGGKKLFF. The CDR3 DNA is TGTGCCAGCAGTTACATGGGCAGGGGCGGGAAAAAACTGTTTTTT.